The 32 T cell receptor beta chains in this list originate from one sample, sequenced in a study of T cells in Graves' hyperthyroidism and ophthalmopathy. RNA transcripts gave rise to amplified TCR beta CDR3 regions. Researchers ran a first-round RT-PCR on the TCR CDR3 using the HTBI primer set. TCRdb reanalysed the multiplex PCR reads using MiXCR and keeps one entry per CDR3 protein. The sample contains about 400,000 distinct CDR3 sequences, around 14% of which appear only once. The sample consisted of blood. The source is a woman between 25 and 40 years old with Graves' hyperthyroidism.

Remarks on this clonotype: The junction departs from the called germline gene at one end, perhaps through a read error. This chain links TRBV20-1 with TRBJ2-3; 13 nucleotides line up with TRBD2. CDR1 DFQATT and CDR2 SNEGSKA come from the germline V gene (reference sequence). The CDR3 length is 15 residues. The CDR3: CSAKSLAGGPDTQYF. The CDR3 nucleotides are TGCAGCGCTAAGTCACTAGCGGGAGGGCCAGATACGCAGTATTTT.

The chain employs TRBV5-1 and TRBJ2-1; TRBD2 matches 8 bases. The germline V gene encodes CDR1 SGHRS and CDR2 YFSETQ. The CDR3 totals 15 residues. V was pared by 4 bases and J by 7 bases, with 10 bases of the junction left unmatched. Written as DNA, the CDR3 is TGCGCCAGCAGCCCTGCGGATAGCGGGAAAAATGAGCAGTTCTTC. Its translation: CASSPADSGKNEQFF. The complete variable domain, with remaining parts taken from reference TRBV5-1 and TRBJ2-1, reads KAGVTQTPRYLIKTRGQQVTLSCSPISGHRSVSWYQQTPGQGLQFLFEYFSETQRNKGNFPGRFSGRQFSNSRSEMNVSTLELGDSALYLCASSPADSGKNEQFFGPGTRLTVL.

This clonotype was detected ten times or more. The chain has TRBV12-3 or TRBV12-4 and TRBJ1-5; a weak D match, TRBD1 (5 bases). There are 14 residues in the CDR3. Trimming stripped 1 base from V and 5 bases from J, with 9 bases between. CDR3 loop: CASSLDRWDQPQHF. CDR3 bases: TGTGCCAGCAGTTTAGACAGGTGGGATCAGCCCCAGCATTTT.

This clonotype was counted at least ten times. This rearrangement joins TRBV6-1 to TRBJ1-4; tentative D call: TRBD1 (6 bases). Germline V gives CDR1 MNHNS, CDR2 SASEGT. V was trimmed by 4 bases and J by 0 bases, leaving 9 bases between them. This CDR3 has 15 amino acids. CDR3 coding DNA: TGTGCCAGCAGTGTCACAGGGTCAACTAATGAAAAACTGTTTTTT. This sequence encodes CASSVTGSTNEKLFF.

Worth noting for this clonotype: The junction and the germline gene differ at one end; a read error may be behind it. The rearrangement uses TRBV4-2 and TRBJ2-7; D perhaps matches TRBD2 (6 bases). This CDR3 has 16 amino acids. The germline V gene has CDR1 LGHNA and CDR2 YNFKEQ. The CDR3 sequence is CASSLDLGGSSYEQCF. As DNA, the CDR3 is TGTGCCAGCAGCCTGGATCTTGGGGGGAGCTCCTACGAGCAGTGCTTC.

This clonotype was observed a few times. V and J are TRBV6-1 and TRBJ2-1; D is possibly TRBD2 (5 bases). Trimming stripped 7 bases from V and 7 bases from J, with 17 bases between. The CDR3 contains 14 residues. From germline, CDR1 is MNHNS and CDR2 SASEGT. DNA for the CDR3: TGTGCCAGCAAACGGGGAGTAGGTGTAAATGAGCAGTTCTTC. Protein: CASKRGVGVNEQFF.

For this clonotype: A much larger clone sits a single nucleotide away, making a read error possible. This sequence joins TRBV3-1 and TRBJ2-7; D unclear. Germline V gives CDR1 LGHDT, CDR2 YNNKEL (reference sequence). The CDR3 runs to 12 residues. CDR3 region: CASSQDTYEQHF. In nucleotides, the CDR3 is TGTGCCAGCAGCCAAGATACATACGAGCAGCACTTC.

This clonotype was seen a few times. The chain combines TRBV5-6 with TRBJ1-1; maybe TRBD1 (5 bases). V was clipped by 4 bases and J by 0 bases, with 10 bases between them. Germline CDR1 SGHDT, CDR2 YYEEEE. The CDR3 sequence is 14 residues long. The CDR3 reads CASSAGYLNTEAFF. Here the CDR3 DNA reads TGTGCCAGCAGCGCAGGGTACTTGAACACTGAAGCTTTCTTT.

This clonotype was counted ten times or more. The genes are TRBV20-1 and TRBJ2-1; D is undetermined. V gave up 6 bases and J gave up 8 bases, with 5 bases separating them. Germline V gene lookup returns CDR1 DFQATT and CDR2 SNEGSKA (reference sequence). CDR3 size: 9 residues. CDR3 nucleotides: TGCAGTGCCATACATGAGCAGTTCTTC. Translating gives CSAIHEQFF.

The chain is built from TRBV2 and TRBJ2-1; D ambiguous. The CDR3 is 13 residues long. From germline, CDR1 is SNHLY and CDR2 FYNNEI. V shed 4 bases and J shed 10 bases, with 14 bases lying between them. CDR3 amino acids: CASSALFSPEQFF. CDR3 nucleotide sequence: TGTGCCAGCAGTGCCCTCTTCTCGCCCGAGCAGTTCTTC.

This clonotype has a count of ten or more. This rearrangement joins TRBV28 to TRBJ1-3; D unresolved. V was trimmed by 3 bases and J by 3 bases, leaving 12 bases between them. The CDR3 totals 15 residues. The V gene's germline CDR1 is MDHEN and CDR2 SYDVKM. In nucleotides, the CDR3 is TGTGCCAGCAGTTTGCGAGGCAATTATGGAAACACCATATATTTT. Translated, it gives CASSLRGNYGNTIYF. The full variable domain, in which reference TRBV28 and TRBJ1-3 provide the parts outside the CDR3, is DVKVTQSSRYLVKRTGEKVFLECVQDMDHENMFWYRQDPGLGLRLIYFSYDVKMKEKGDIPEGYSVSREKKERFSLILESASTNQTSMYLCASSLRGNYGNTIYFGEGSWLTVV.

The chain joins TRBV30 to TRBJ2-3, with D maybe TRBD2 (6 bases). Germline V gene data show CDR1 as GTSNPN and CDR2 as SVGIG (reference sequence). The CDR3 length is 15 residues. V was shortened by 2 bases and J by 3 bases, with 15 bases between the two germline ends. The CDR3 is CAWSFLARATDTQYF. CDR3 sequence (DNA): TGTGCCTGGAGTTTCCTAGCGAGAGCAACAGATACGCAGTATTTT.

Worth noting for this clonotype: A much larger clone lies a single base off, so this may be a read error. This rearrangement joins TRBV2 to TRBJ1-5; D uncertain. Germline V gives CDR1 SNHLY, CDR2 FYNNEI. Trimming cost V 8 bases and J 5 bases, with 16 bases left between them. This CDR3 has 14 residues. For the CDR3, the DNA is TGTGCCAGCGGTGTCAGGAGCGGCGATCAGCCCCAGCATTTT. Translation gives CASGVRSGDQPQHF.

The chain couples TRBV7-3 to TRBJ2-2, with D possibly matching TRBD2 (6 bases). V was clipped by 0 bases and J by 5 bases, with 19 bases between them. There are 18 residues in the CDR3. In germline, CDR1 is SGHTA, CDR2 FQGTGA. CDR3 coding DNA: TGTGCCAGCAGCTTAACCCCAAATACCGGGGGAAGAACCGGGGAGCTGTTTTTT. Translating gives CASSLTPNTGGRTGELFF.

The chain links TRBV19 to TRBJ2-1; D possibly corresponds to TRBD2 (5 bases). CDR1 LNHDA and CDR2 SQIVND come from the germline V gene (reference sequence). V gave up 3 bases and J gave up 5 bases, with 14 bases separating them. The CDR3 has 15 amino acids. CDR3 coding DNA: TGTGCCAGTAGTATCATAGTCACTAGAGACAATGAGCAGTTCTTC. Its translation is CASSIIVTRDNEQFF. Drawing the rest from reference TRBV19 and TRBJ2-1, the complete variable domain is DGGITQSPKYLFRKEGQNVTLSCEQNLNHDAMYWYRQDPGQGLRLIYYSQIVNDFQKGDIAEGYSVSREKKESFPLTVTSAQKNPTAFYLCASSIIVTRDNEQFFGPGTRLTVL.

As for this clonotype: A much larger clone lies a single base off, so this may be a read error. CDR3 residues: CSGMKGNTEAFF. In DNA, the CDR3 is TGCAGCGGTATGAAGGGGAACACTGAAGCTTTCTTT. J is TRBJ1-1 and V is TRBV29-1, with unresolved D. Trimming stripped 7 bases from V and 1 base from J, with 10 bases between. Per germline, CDR1 SQVTM and CDR2 ANQGSEA. The CDR3 extends over 12 amino acids. The variable domain in full, completed from reference TRBV29-1 and TRBJ1-1, reads SAVISQKPSRDICQRGTSLTIQCQVDSQVTMMFWYRQQPGQSLTLIATANQGSEATYESGFVIDKFPISRPNLTFSTLTVSNMSPEDSSIYLCSGMKGNTEAFFGQGTRLTVV.

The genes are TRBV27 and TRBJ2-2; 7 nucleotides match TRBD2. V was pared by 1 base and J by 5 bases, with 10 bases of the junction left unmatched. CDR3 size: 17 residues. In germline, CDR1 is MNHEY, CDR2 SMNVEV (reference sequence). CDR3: CASSLYTRRGGTGELFF. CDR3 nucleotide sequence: TGTGCCAGCAGTTTATATACGAGGAGGGGAGGGACCGGGGAGCTGTTTTTT.

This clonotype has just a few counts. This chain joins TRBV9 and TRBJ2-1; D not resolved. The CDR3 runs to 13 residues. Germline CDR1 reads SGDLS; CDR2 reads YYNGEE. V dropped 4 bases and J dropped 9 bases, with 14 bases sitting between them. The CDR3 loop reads CASSPRPGSEQFF. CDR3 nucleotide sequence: TGTGCCAGCAGCCCCCGGCCCGGCAGTGAGCAGTTCTTC.

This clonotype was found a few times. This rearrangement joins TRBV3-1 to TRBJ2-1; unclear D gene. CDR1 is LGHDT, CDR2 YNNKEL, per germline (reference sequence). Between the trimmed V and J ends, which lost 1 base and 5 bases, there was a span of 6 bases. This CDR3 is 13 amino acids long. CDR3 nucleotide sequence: TGTGCCAGCAGCCAAGGTTCTGACAATGAGCAGTTCTTC. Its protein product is CASSQGSDNEQFF.

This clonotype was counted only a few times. The CDR3, as DNA: TGTGCCAGCAGCTTACCCTTCTACGAGCAGTACTTC. Translating it yields CASSLPFYEQYF. This chain connects TRBV7-2 to TRBJ2-7; D is undetermined. The V end lost 2 bases, the J end lost 3 bases, and 5 bases lay between the germline ends. The CDR3 is 12 residues long. Per the germline V gene, CDR1 is SGHTA and CDR2 is FQGNSA. Variable domain in full (rest from reference TRBV7-2 and TRBJ2-7): GAGVSQSPSNKVTEKGKDVELRCDPISGHTALYWYRQSLGQGLEFLIYFQGNSAPDKSGLPSDRFSAERTGGSVSTLTIQRTQQEDSAVYLCASSLPFYEQYFGPGTRLTVT.

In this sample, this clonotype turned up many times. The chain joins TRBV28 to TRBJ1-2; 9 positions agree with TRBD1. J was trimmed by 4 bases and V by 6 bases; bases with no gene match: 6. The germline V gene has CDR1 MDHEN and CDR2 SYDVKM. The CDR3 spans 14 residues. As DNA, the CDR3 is TGTGCCAGCAGATCTGGGACAGGGTCCTATGGCTACACCTTC. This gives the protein CASRSGTGSYGYTF.

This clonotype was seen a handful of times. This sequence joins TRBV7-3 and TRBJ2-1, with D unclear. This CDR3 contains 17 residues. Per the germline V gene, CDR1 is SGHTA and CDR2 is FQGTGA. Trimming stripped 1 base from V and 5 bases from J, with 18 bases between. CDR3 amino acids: CASSLKIGRRRDNEQFF. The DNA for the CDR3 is TGTGCCAGCAGCTTAAAGATCGGGCGGCGCCGGGACAATGAGCAGTTCTTC.

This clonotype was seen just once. The CDR3 region has the DNA TGCAGCGTTGAAGATCTCGATGGCTACACCTTC. Amino acids: CSVEDLDGYTF. This chain links TRBV29-1 with TRBJ1-2; D call uncertain. The germline V gene has CDR1 SQVTM and CDR2 ANQGSEA. V lost 0 bases to trimming and J lost 6 bases, with 5 bases between them. The CDR3 spans 11 residues.

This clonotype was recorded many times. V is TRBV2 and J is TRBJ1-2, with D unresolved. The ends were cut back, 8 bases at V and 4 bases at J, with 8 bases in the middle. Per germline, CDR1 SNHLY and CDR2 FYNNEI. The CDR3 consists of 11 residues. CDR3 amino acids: CASGSIYGYTF. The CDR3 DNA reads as TGTGCCAGCGGAAGTATCTATGGCTACACCTTC.

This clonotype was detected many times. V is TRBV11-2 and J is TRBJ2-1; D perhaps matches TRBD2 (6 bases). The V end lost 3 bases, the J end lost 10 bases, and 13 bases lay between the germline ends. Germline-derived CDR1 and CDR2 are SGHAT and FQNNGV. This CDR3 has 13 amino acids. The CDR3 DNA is TGTGCCAGCAGCTTGGGGCGGGAACGCGAGCAGTTCTTC. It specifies CASSLGREREQFF.

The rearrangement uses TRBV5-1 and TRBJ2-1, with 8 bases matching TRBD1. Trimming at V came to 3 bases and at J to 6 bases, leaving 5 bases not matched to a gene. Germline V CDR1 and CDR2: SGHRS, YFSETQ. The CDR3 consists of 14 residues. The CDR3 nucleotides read TGCGCCAGCAGCTGGGGACAGGATGGCAATGAGCAGTTCTTC. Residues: CASSWGQDGNEQFF. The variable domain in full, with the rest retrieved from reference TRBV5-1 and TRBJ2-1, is KAGVTQTPRYLIKTRGQQVTLSCSPISGHRSVSWYQQTPGQGLQFLFEYFSETQRNKGNFPGRFSGRQFSNSRSEMNVSTLELGDSALYLCASSWGQDGNEQFFGPGTRLTVL.

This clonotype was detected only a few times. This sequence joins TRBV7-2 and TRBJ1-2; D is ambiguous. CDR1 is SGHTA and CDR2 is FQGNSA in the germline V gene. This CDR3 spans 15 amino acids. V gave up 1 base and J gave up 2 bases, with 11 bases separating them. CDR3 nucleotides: TGTGCCAGCAGCTTAGAGCCGGAACCAAACTATGGCTACACCTTC. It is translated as CASSLEPEPNYGYTF.

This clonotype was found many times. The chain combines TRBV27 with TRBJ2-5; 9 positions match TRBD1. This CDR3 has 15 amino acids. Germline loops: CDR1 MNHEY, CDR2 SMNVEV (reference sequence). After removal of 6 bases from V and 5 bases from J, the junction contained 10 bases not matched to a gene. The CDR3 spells CASSLRDRAFETQYF. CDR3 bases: TGTGCCAGCAGCCTCCGGGACAGGGCGTTCGAGACCCAGTACTTC.

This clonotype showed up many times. The CDR3 coding sequence is TGTGCCAGCAGCCAATGGTCCGGTTACGAGCAGTACTTC. Translating gives CASSQWSGYEQYF. The chain carries TRBV3-1 and TRBJ2-7; D uncertain. Germline V CDR1 and CDR2: LGHDT, YNNKEL (reference sequence). Trimming removed 2 bases from V and 4 bases from J, with 9 bases in between. This CDR3 is 13 amino acids long.

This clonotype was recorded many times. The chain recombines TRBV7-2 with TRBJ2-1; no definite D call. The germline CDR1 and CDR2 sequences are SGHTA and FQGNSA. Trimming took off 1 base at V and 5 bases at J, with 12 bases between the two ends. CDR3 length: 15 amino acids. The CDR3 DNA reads TGTGCCAGCAGCTTAGTTGTCATATCTAACAATGAGCAGTTCTTC. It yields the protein CASSLVVISNNEQFF.

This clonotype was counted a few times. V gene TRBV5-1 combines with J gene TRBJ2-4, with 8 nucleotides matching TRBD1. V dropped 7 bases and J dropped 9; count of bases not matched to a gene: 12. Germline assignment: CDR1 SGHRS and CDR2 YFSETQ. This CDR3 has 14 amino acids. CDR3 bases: TGCGCCAGCCGAAAACTGGACAGGGAAGGCATTCAGTACTTC. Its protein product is CASRKLDREGIQYF.

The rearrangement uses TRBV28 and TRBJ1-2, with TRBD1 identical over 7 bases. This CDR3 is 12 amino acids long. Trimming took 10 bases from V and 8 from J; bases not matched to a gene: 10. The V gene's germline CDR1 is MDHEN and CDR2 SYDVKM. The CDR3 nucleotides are TGTGCCATCCGTCTTGAAGGGGGCGGCTACACCTTC. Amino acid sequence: CAIRLEGGGYTF.